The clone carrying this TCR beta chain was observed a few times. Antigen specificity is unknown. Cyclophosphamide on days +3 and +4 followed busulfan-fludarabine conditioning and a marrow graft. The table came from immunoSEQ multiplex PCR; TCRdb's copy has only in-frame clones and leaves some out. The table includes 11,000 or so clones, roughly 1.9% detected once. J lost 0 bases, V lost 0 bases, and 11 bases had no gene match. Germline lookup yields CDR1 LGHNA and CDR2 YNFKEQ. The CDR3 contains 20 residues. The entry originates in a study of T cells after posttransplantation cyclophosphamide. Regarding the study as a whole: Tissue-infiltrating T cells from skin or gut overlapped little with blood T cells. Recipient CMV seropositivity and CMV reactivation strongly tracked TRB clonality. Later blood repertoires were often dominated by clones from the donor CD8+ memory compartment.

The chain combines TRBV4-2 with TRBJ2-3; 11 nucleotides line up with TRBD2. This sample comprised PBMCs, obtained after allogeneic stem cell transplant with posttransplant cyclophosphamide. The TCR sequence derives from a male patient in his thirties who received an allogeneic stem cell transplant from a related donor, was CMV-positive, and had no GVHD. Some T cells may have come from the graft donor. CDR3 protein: CASSQDVAGGQPRSTDTQYF. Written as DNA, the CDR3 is TGTGCCAGCAGCCAAGATGTAGCGGGGGGGCAACCCCGAAGCACAGATACGCAGTATTTT.